This TCR beta chain was obtained from a study of human T cells and chemical hapten exposure. General study results and limits: DPC sensitization did not alter TCRs above 1 in 1000 frequency.

This clonotype was observed a few times. Its specificity is not known. TCRdb re-analysed the RACE reads in MiXCR, keeping a single row per CDR3 protein. In the table there are approximately 92,000 distinct CDR3 sequences, roughly 11% of which are singletons. Sample time point: patch test 2, 6 weeks after DPC sensitization. Treatment of the sample: therapeutic diphenylcyclopropenone sensitization with weekly scalp DPC. Germline values: CDR1 SGHRS, CDR2 YFSETQ. Deletions cut 0 bases from V and 5 bases from J, with 12 bases between. The CDR3 extends over 14 amino acids. This clonotype was obtained from a woman aged 40 to 50 with alopecia areata. Some clones in this sample may be carry-over from other donors' samples. Source: whole blood, taken in connection with sensitization to the hapten diphenylcyclopropenone (DPC). The chain recombines TRBV5-1 with TRBJ2-7; no clear D. In DNA form, the CDR3 reads TGCGCCAGCAGCTTGGAAAGTCTTTCCAACGAGCAGTACTTC. Protein: CASSLESLSNEQYF.